This record looks at one T cell receptor beta chain sequence and its context. Its antigen is unknown. PCR involved 60 Vbeta and 13 Jbeta primers. Profiled with immunoSEQ multiplex PCR; TCRdb holds only in-frame clones, not every one. The data show about 130,000 clones, over 75% seen once. This specimen comes from a study of cytomegalovirus exposure and HLA in healthy donors. Study conclusions and caveats: Upon later analysis, HLA-associated TCR beta chains proved more clonally expanded than other, equally common chains.

Trimming stripped 6 bases from V and 2 bases from J, with 17 bases between. Per the germline V gene, CDR1 is SGHTA and CDR2 is FQGNSA. This CDR3 contains 16 residues. The source material was PBMCs. This chain links TRBV7-2 with TRBJ1-3, with D perhaps matching TRBD1 (6 bases). The source of this sequence is a boy under 18 in good health and CMV-seronegative. The CDR3 DNA is TGTGCCAGCAGGAGTCCGGGACACCTTCCTGGAAACACCATATATTTT. This translates into CASRSPGHLPGNTIYF.